What follows are 3 T cell receptor beta chains derived from one specimen sequenced in a study of CD8 T cells in ankylosing spondylitis (dated by TCRdb to the late 2010s). Their recognized antigens are unknown. The receptor library was made with 5' RACE. The run used an Illumina HiSeq 2500. The raw public reads went through TCRdb reprocessing: fastp at Q25, MiXCR clone calling, in-frame beta chains kept. Each CDR3 protein appears once, grouped with its most common genes and DNA. The sample records about 330,000 distinct CDR3 sequences, around 8% of which are singletons. The top ten constitute about 14% of the sample. What the study reported, not specific to this receptor: Blood from ankylosing spondylitis patients appeared to be characterized by a TCR beta motif made up of several highly homologous amino acid variants.

Source material: blood, either unsorted or a sorted T cell fraction (not recorded which). Receptor source: a male donor with ankylosing spondylitis.

A few counts support this clonotype. The chain employs TRBV28 and TRBJ2-7, with TRBD2 matching over 9 bases. Germline V gene lookup returns CDR1 MDHEN and CDR2 SYDVKM. V lost 5 bases and J lost 4; bases outside the gene matches: 3. The CDR3 contains 13 residues. The CDR3 bases are TGTGCCAGCAGTATAGCGGGAGTGTACGAGCAGTACTTC. Amino acids: CASSIAGVYEQYF.

V usage is TRBV5-1 and J usage is TRBJ2-5; D is possibly TRBD2 (6 bases). The CDR3 length is 14 residues. Germline assignment: CDR1 SGHRS and CDR2 YFSETQ. The germline V and J ends were trimmed by 4 bases and 5 bases, with 15 bases remaining between them. The CDR3 nucleotides are TGCGCCAGCAGCGAACCCCTTGGGGGGGAGACCCAGTACTTC. This codes for CASSEPLGGETQYF. The complete variable domain, with remaining parts taken from reference TRBV5-1 and TRBJ2-5, reads KAGVTQTPRYLIKTRGQQVTLSCSPISGHRSVSWYQQTPGQGLQFLFEYFSETQRNKGNFPGRFSGRQFSNSRSEMNVSTLELGDSALYLCASSEPLGGETQYFGPGTRLLVL.

The chain carries TRBV28 and TRBJ2-1; D unresolved. V lost 6 bases, J lost 3 bases, and 18 bases lay in between. This CDR3 comprises 16 residues. CDR1 MDHEN and CDR2 SYDVKM come from the germline V gene. CDR3 loop: CASRTSDLAGYNEQFF. The CDR3 nucleotides are TGTGCCAGCAGAACCTCGGACCTCGCAGGCTACAATGAGCAGTTCTTC.